This TCR beta chain was captured by sequencing in a study of T-cell reconstitution after alpha-beta-depleted transplantation in children. Library preparation (for TCRbeta) was performed with unique molecular identifiers. In TCRdb, the PCR reads were re-called with MiXCR into one record per CDR3 protein. The data show 500,000 or so distinct CDR3 sequences, with 30% to 35% seen just once and less than 2.5% held by the top ten. Germline V lookup: CDR1 DFQATT, CDR2 SNEGSKA (reference sequence). V lost 8 bases, J lost 4 bases, and 19 bases lay in between. This CDR3 contains 14 residues. Specimen: PBMCs from the stem cell graft donor, collected from the stem cell graft. The source of this sequence is a human donor who donated a stem cell graft to a child with aplastic anemia. The chain carries TRBV20-1 and TRBJ2-3, with D possibly matching TRBD2 (6 bases). The CDR3 here is CSRLRRAGADTQYF. CDR3 coding DNA: TGCAGTCGACTCAGGAGGGCCGGGGCAGATACGCAGTATTTT.